This TCR beta chain was identified in a study of T cells after yellow fever vaccination (dated by TCRdb to the late 2010s). Broadly, across the study: Libraries from fractions with low cell numbers were prepared with the SMART-Seq v4 Ultra Low Input RNA kit. Bulk TCR alpha and beta repertoires were sequenced longitudinally to track T-cell clones before and after primary and booster YFV17D yellow fever vaccination. Two healthy male donors made up the cohort, one aged 18 to 29 years and the other aged 30 to 40 years. Blood was drawn at multiple timepoints before and after primary and secondary immunization, with bulk PBMC replicates and cell subsets isolated.

TCR cDNA was synthesized by 5'RACE template switching, which introduced a universal primer site and unique molecular identifiers. cDNA synthesis was primed from both the TCR alpha and TCR beta constant segments. Library amplification used two PCR steps, and the second PCR step added sample barcodes and sequencing adapters. Sequencing of libraries was done on Illumina HiSeq 2500 (2x100 bp) or NovaSeq (2x150 bp). As for the original processing: Demultiplexing of reads and collapsing into UMI consensus sequences were performed with MIGEC, and V(D)J alignment was carried out with MiXCR. Vaccine-responding clonotypes were defined with edgeR using replicate PBMC samples, requiring FDR below 0.01 and a log2 fold change above 5 up to day 15. Each bulk clonotype received a CD4 or CD8 identity based on whether the sequenced CD4 or CD8 repertoire contained that clonotype at higher abundance. TCRdb trimmed the raw reads at Q25, called clones with MiXCR and kept productive beta chains. Each record represents a unique CDR3 protein, reported with the most common genes and DNA among its rows. The V and J calls were not made by the authors but by TCRdb's processing. Across this sample there are about 73,000 distinct CDR3 sequences, with 7.5% to 8% seen only once. The top ten hold about two fifths of the sample.

This clonotype turned up a few times. Its antigen target is currently unknown. Base qualities are not recorded, but no much larger clone differs from it by a single base. Summary of the overall study and its limitations: A small fraction of clonotypes appeared in both the CD4 and CD8 compartments, likely as a result of convergent recombination. Because only two donors were included in the study, the extent to which the findings can be generalized is limited. Compared with the primary T-cell response, the secondary T-cell response was faster but weaker, reaching its peak on day 5 rather than on day 15. Computational filtering was required because FACS-sorted repertoires could contain abundant contaminating clonotypes from the bulk population. Most clones expanded after primary vaccination were re-detected after the booster (about 95% of CD4 and around nine tenths of CD8), suggesting broad memory maintenance.

The sample's treatment or condition label, in plain terms: live attenuated yellow fever vaccine strain. A standard Ficoll-Paque protocol was used to isolate PBMCs from peripheral blood. Dynabeads CD4 and CD8 positive selection kits were used to isolate CD4 and CD8 T-cell fractions. RNA was extracted with TriZol from bulk PBMCs, CD4 and CD8 fractions, and dextramer-positive and dextramer-negative fractions. The starting material was CD8+ T cells sorted from PBMCs, obtained on the day of the yellow fever booster vaccination. The origin of this receptor is a man aged 25 to 45 who received the YFV17D yellow fever vaccine.

The CDR3: CASSPGGGDPYF. The nucleotides read TGTGCCAGCAGCCCTGGAGGGGGAGACCCGTACTTC. Here the chain combines TRBV7-8 and TRBJ2-7, with the D gene tentatively TRBD1 or TRBD2, based on 6 matching bases in each. Trimming removed 5 bases from V and 12 bases from J, leaving 17 bases between the germline ends. The cysteine opens and the phenylalanine closes a CDR3 of 12 amino acids. Only CDR3 DNA is held: 36 bases, read in frame from base 1. From the germline V gene, CDR1 is SGHVS and CDR2 is FQNEAQ. Here the CDR3 is joined to the reference TRBV7-8 and TRBJ2-7 genes, and the full variable domain is: GAGVSQSPRYKVAKRGQDVALRCDPISGHVSLFWYQQALGQGPEFLTYFQNEAQLDKSGLPSDRFFAERPEGSVSTLKIQRTQQEDSAVYLCASSPGGGDPYFGPGTRLTVT.